Listed here is a single T cell receptor (beta chain). Antigen specificity is unknown. Germline CDR1 LGHNA, CDR2 YSLEER. The CDR3 has 12 amino acids. Between the trimmed V and J ends, which lost 5 bases and 13 bases, there was a span of 15 bases. These data are taken from a study of beta chain features in type 1 diabetes. Findings of the study overall: Shortening that was moderate but significant affected the TCRB CDR3s of Type 1 diabetes patients in all four CD4+ subsets.

As every portion of the isolated RNA was reverse transcribed, the sequencing read expressed TCRB transcripts. Sequenced by immunoSEQ multiplex PCR; TCRdb stores in-frame clones only, minus some. Of 390,000 or so clones in the sample, approximately 15% were seen once. The chain uses TRBV4-3 and TRBJ2-1; D unclear. This receptor was taken from a man aged 25 to 45 in good health. Source material: naive CD4+ T cells from blood. The CDR3 region is CASSLSDERQFF. Here the CDR3 DNA reads TGCGCCAGCAGCTTAAGCGACGAGCGCCAGTTCTTC.